The rows below give T cell receptor beta chains drawn from one sample of a study of cytomegalovirus exposure and HLA in healthy donors. Sequencing used immunoSEQ multiplex PCR; TCRdb keeps in-frame clones, though not all of them. The profile covers about 200,000 clones, with about four fifths appearing a single time and roughly 1.6% taken by the ten largest. Sequenced input: PBMCs. The receptors derive from a young woman in good health and CMV-seronegative. The CDR3 runs from the conserved cysteine through the conserved F or W. D genes are given only for firm matches. Some rows mark clone size as missing; the rest say once, few, many or name a class of expanded clone.

j_call: TRBJ2-2; v_call: TRBV28; d_call: TRBD2; clone_size: .; cdr3_nt: TGTGCCAGCAGTTTGGGACTAGCGGTACCGGCCGGGGAGCTGTTTTTT; cdr3_aa: CASSLGLAVPAGELFF
j_call: TRBJ1-1; v_call: TRBV18; d_call: .; clone_size: once; cdr3_nt: TGTGCCAGCTCACCACCGCGGGCAATGAACACTGAAGCTTTCTTT; cdr3_aa: CASSPPRAMNTEAFF
j_call: TRBJ2-1; v_call: TRBV29-1; d_call: .; clone_size: few; cdr3_nt: TGCAGCGTCCGCGGGGGCCTGTACAATGAGCAGTTCTTC; cdr3_aa: CSVRGGLYNEQFF
j_call: TRBJ1-5; v_call: TRBV2; d_call: .; clone_size: .; cdr3_nt: TGTGCCAGCGGACCTGCGGGGTCGGGACGCAATCAGCCCCAGCATTTT; cdr3_aa: CASGPAGSGRNQPQHF
j_call: TRBJ2-1; v_call: TRBV19; d_call: TRBD2; clone_size: many; cdr3_nt: TGTGCCAGTGACTCCCCGGGAGGGCCCTACAATGAGCAGTTCTTC; cdr3_aa: CASDSPGGPYNEQFF
j_call: TRBJ2-1; v_call: TRBV4-2; d_call: .; clone_size: once; cdr3_nt: TGTGCCAGCAGCCCATGGAGTCGGAATGAGCAGTTCTTC; cdr3_aa: CASSPWSRNEQFF
j_call: TRBJ1-3; v_call: TRBV19; d_call: TRBD1; clone_size: .; cdr3_nt: TGTGCCAGTAGAATAATGCCGGGACAGGGGACCTCTGGAAACACCATATATTTT; cdr3_aa: CASRIMPGQGTSGNTIYF
j_call: TRBJ1-5; v_call: TRBV30; d_call: TRBD1; clone_size: .; cdr3_nt: TGTGCCTGTTCCGGGACAGGGGATCAGCCCCAGCATTTT; cdr3_aa: CACSGTGDQPQHF
j_call: TRBJ2-7; v_call: TRBV2; d_call: .; clone_size: .; cdr3_nt: TGTGCCAGCAATGGCGGGGTAAGCTACGAGCAGTACTTC; cdr3_aa: CASNGGVSYEQYF
j_call: TRBJ2-3; v_call: TRBV5-1; d_call: TRBD2; clone_size: once; cdr3_nt: TGCGCCAGCAGCAGGACTAGCGGCACAGATACGCAGTATTTT; cdr3_aa: CASSRTSGTDTQYF